A selection of T cell receptor beta chains follows, all from one sample in a study of blood T cells in healthy people across ages. MiXCR, applied by TCRdb to the 5' RACE reads, yields one record per CDR3 protein. This sample yields some 730,000 distinct CDR3 sequences, of which 22% are seen a single time; about 22% belongs to the top ten. Sequenced material: blood. These receptors were obtained from a man between 70 and 80 years old in good health. Each CDR3 is given with its conserved first and last residue. A D gene is named only where the DNA matches it firmly. Only part of the rows carry a size: once, few, many, or a class if the clone is expanded.

size	D	J	V	DNA	CDR3
.	.	TRBJ1-2	TRBV7-2	TGTGCCAGCAGCTTAGCGTCCATAGCTAACTATGGCTACACCTTC	CASSLASIANYGYTF
.	.	TRBJ2-7	TRBV3-1	TGTGCCAGCAGGCAGAAGGGGTCCTACGAGCAGTACTTC	CASRQKGSYEQYF
once	TRBD2	TRBJ2-3	TRBV6-1	TGTGCCAGCAGTGAACGGAGCGGGGGGGCTAGCACAGATACGCAGTATTTT	CASSERSGGASTDTQYF
many	.	TRBJ1-1	TRBV5-1	TGCGCCAGCAGCTTGGATGGGGTCAACACTGAAGCTTTCTTT	CASSLDGVNTEAFF
few	.	TRBJ2-7	TRBV9	TGTGCCAGCAGCGTAGCTACCGGACGGCCCTACGAGCAGTACTTC	CASSVATGRPYEQYF
.	.	TRBJ2-3	TRBV25-1	TGTGCCAGCAGTGGTTCGACCCTGTCCACAGATACGCAGTATTTT	CASSGSTLSTDTQYF
few	.	TRBJ2-7	TRBV10-2	TGCGCCAGCAGGGGCGGTAGCTCCTACGGGCAGTACTTC	CASRGGSSYGQYF
.	TRBD2	TRBJ2-4	TRBV30	TGTGCCTGGGCTAGCGGGAGAGCGGAAAACATTCAGTACTTC	CAWASGRAENIQYF
few	TRBD2	TRBJ2-1	TRBV18	TGTGCCAGCTCCGCGGGGGGCTCCTACAATGAGCAGTTCTTC	CASSAGGSYNEQFF
few	TRBD2	TRBJ2-1	TRBV2	TGTGCCAGCGGCAGACTAGCGGGGAGCTACAATGAGCAGTTCTTC	CASGRLAGSYNEQFF
.	.	TRBJ1-5	TRBV28	TGTGCCAGCCCCCAACGGCCTCACCCCCAGCATTTT	CASPQRPHPQHF
.	.	TRBJ1-1	TRBV3-1	TGTGCCAGCAGCCAGGAGTCGGTCCCGAACACTGAAGCTTTCTTT	CASSQESVPNTEAFF
few	.	TRBJ2-1	TRBV3-1	TGTGCCAGCGAAGGCAGCGGCGATGAGCAGTTCTTC	CASEGSGDEQFF
.	TRBD1	TRBJ2-1	TRBV6-7	TGTGCCAGCAGCATATCGGACAGGGGTTACGACAATGAGCAGTTCTTC	CASSISDRGYDNEQFF
.	.	TRBJ2-7	TRBV12-3/TRBV12-4	TGTGCCAGCAGTTCCCCCCACGAGCAGTACTTC	CASSSPHEQYF
.	TRBD2	TRBJ2-7	TRBV7-8	TGTGCCAGCAGCTTCGTTGTAGCGGGGGGGTCCTCCTACGAGCAGTACTTC	CASSFVVAGGSSYEQYF
.	.	TRBJ2-3	TRBV5-1	TGCGCCAGCAGCTTGGTGCCTTTTGATACACAGTATTTT	CASSLVPFDTQYF
.	.	TRBJ2-5	TRBV7-6	TGTGCCAGCAGCTCTATGACTAGTAGCGAGACCCAGTACTTC	CASSSMTSSETQYF
.	.	TRBJ1-4	TRBV11-3	TGTGCCAGCTCGGTGGCTGCTAATGAAAAACTGTTTTTT	CASSVAANEKLFF
.	TRBD1	TRBJ1-3	TRBV9	TGTGCCAGCAGCGCGGGGACAGGGGGAAACACCATATATTTT	CASSAGTGGNTIYF
few	.	TRBJ1-1	TRBV5-1	TGCGCCAGCAGCCTGCACAGGGATACTGAAGCTTTCTTT	CASSLHRDTEAFF
.	.	TRBJ2-2	TRBV6-9	TGTGCCAGCTCCCAAAACCCAGGGGAGTACACCGGGGAGCTGTTTTTT	CASSQNPGEYTGELFF
.	TRBD1	TRBJ2-3	TRBV29-1	TGCAGCGTTGAAGTTCGCCGACAGGGGATCGGCACAGATACGCAGTATTTT	CSVEVRRQGIGTDTQYF
few	TRBD1	TRBJ1-4	TRBV5-1	TGCGCCAGCTCGCCAGGGGGGCGGGATGAAAAACTGTTTTTT	CASSPGGRDEKLFF
few	TRBD2	TRBJ2-1	TRBV2	TGTGCCAGCAGTGAAGCTAGGGGACTGGAGGCGGGGGCCTACAATGAGCAGTTCTTC	CASSEARGLEAGAYNEQFF
few	.	TRBJ2-5	TRBV11-3	TGTGCCAGCAGCTTAGGTACGGCCGTCCAAGAGACCCAGTACTTC	CASSLGTAVQETQYF
.	.	TRBJ2-5	TRBV24-1	TGTGCCACCAGTGAACCGACAGAGTGGGAGACCCAGTACTTC	CATSEPTEWETQYF
few	.	TRBJ2-3	TRBV7-6	TGTGCCAGCAGCTTTTCCCTAGCGAATACGCAGTATTTT	CASSFSLANTQYF
few	TRBD1	TRBJ2-7	TRBV25-1	TGTGCCAGCAGTGATCGGGACAGTCTAGAGCAGTACTTC	CASSDRDSLEQYF
.	.	TRBJ2-4	TRBV20-1	TGCAGTGCTCCCTGGATAGGGGGGTGGGGCATTCAGTACTTC	CSAPWIGGWGIQYF
.	TRBD1	TRBJ2-5	TRBV20-1	TGCAGTGCTAGAGGACAGGGGGAGACCCAGTACTTC	CSARGQGETQYF